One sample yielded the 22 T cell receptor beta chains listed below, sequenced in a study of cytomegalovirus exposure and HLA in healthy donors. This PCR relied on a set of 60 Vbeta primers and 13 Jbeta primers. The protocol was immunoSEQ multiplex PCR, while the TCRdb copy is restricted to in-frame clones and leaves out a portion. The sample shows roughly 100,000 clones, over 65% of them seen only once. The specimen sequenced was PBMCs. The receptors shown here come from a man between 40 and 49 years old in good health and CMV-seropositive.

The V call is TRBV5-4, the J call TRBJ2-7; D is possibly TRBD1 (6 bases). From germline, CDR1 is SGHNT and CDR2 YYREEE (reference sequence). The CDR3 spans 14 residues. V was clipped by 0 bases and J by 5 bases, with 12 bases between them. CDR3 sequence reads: CASSLEQGVNEQYF. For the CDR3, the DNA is TGTGCCAGCAGCTTGGAACAGGGCGTTAACGAGCAGTACTTC.

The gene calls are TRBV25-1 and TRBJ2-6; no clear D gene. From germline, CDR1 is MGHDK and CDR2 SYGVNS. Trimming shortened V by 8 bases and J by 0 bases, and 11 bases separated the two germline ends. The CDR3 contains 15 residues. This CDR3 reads CASGDGSSGANVLTF. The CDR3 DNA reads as TGTGCCAGCGGAGACGGTAGCTCTGGGGCCAACGTCCTGACTTTC.

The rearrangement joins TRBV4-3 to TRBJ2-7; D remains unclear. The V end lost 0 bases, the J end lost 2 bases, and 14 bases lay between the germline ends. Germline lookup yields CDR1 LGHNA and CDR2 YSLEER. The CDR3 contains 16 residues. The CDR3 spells CASSQDRRGPTYEQYF. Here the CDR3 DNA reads TGCGCCAGCAGCCAAGATAGAAGAGGCCCTACCTACGAGCAGTACTTC.

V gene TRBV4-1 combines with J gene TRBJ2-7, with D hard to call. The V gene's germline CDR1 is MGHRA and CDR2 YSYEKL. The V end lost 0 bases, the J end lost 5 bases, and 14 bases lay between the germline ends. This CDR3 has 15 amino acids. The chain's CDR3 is CASSQEKVREDEQYF. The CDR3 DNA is TGCGCCAGCAGCCAAGAAAAGGTGAGAGAGGACGAGCAGTACTTC.

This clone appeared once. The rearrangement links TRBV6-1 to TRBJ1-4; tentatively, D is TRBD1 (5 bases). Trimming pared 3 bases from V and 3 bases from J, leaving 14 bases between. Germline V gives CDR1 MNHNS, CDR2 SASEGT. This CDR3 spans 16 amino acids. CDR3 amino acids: CASSDISGRANEKLFF. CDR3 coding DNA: TGTGCCAGCAGTGATATTTCGGGCAGGGCTAATGAAAAACTGTTTTTT.

The DNA of the CDR3 is TGTGCCAGCAGCTCACAAAACTACCAGTTTGACTATGGCTACACCTTC. This sequence encodes CASSSQNYQFDYGYTF. The chain has TRBV11-3 and TRBJ1-2, with D unclear. The CDR3 is made up of 16 amino acids. With 4 bases removed from V and 3 bases from J, the gap between germline ends came to 18 bases. Germline V gene lookup returns CDR1 SGHNT and CDR2 YENEEA.

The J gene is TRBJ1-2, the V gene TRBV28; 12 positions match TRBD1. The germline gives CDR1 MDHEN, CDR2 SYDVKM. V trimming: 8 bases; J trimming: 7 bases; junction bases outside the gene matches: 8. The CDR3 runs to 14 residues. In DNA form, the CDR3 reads TGTGCCAGCGGGACAGGGGGCGCGTGGAGTGGCTACACCTTC. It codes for CASGTGGAWSGYTF.

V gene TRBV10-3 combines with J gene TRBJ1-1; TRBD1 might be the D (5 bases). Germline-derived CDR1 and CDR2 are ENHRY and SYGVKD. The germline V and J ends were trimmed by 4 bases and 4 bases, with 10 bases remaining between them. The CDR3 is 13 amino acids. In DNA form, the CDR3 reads TGTGCCATCAGTGGGCAGGGCTCCACTGAAGCTTTCTTT. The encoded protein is CAISGQGSTEAFF.

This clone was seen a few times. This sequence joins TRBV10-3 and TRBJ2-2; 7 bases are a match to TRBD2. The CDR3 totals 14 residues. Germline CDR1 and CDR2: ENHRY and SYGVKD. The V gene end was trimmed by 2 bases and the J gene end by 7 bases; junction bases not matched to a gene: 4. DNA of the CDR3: TGTGCCATCAGTGAGCGGGAGGTCGTCGGGGAGCTGTTTTTT. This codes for CAISEREVVGELFF.

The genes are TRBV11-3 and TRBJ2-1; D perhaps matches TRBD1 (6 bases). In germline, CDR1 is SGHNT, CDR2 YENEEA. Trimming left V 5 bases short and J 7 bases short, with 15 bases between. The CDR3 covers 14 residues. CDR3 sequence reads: CASSSNQGRNEQFF. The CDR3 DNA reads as TGTGCCAGCAGCAGTAATCAGGGGCGGAATGAGCAGTTCTTC.

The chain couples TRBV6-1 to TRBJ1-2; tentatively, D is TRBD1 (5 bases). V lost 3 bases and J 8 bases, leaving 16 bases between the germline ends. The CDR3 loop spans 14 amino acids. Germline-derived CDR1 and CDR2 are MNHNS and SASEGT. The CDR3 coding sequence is TGTGCCAGCAGTGATTTGGGGCTGCCAGAGGGCTACACCTTC. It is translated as CASSDLGLPEGYTF.

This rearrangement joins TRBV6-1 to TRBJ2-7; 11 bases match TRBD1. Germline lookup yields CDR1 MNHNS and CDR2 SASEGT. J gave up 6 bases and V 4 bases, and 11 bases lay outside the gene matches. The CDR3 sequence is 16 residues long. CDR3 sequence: CASSVMGQGVGGEQYF. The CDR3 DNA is TGTGCCAGCAGTGTAATGGGACAGGGGGTAGGAGGCGAGCAGTACTTC.

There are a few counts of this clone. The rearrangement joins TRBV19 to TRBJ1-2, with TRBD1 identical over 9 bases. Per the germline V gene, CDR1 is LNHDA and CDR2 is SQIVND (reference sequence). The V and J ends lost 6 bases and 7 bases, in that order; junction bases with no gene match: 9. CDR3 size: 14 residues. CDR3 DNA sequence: TGTGCCAGTAGACGGACAGGGGAGGGTGGTGGCTACACCTTC. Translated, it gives CASRRTGEGGGYTF.

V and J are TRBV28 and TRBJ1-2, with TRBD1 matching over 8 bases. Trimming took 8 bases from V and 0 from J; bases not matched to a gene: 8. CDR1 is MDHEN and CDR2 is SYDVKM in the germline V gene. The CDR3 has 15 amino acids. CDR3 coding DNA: TGTGCCAGCTTGTTACAGGGGGACGCTAACTATGGCTACACCTTC. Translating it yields CASLLQGDANYGYTF.

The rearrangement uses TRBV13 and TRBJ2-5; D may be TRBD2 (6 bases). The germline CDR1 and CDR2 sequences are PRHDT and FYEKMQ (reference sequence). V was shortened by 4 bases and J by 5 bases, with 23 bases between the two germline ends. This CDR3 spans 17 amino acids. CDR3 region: CASSSGLGTPREETQYF. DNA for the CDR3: TGTGCCAGCAGCTCGGGTCTTGGGACCCCACGGGAGGAGACCCAGTACTTC.

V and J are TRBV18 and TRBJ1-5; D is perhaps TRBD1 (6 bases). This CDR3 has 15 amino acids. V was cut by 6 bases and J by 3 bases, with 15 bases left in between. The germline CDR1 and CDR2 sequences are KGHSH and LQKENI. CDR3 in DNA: TGTGCCAGCTCTCCCGGGACACCACACAATCAGCCCCAGCATTTT. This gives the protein CASSPGTPHNQPQHF. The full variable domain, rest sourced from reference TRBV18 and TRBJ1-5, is NAGVMQNPRHLVRRRGQEARLRCSPMKGHSHVYWYRQLPEEGLKFMVYLQKENIIDESGMPKERFSAEFPKEGPSILRIQQVVRGDSAAYFCASSPGTPHNQPQHFGDGTRLSIL.

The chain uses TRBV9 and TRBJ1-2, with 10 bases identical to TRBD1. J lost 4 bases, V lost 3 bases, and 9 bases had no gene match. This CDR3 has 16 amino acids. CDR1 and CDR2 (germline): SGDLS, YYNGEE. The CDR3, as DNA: TGTGCCAGCAGCGCGCAGGGGACAGGGGAAGGCTATGGCTACACCTTC. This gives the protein CASSAQGTGEGYGYTF.

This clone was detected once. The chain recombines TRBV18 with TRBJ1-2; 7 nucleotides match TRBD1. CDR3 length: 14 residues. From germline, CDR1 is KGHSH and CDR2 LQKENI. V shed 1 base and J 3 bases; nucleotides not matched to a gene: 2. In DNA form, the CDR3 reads TGTGCCAGCTCACCACTCAGGGGGGACTATGGCTACACCTTC. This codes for CASSPLRGDYGYTF.

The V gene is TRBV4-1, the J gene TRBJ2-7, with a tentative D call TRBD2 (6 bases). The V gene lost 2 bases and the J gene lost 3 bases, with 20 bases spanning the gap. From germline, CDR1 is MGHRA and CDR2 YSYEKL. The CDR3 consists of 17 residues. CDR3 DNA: TGCGCCAGCAGCCAAAGCCCAATTGGGACTCAATACTACGAGCAGTACTTC. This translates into CASSQSPIGTQYYEQYF.

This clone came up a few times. This chain's CDR3 is CASSRSSLAQETQYF. CDR3 nucleotide sequence: TGTGCCAGCAGCAGGTCTAGCCTCGCTCAAGAGACCCAGTACTTC. The chain recombines TRBV5-8 with TRBJ2-5, with D possibly TRBD2 on 5 matching bases. Germline V lookup: CDR1 SGHTS, CDR2 YDEGEE. Trimming shortened V by 4 bases and J by 2 bases, and 15 bases separated the two germline ends. The CDR3 loop spans 15 amino acids.

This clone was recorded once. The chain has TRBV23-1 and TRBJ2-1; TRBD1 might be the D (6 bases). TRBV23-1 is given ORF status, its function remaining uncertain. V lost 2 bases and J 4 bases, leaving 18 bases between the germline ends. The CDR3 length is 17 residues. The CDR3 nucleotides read TGCGCCAGCAGTCAAAGTAATACAGGGTGGGGGTACAATGAGCAGTTCTTC. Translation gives CASSQSNTGWGYNEQFF.

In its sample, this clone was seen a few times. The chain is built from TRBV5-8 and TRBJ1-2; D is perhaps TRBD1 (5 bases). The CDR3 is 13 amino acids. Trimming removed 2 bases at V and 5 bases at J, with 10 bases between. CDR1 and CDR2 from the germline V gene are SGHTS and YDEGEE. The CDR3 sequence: CASSFRREYGYTF. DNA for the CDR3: TGTGCCAGCAGCTTTCGCAGGGAATATGGCTACACCTTC.